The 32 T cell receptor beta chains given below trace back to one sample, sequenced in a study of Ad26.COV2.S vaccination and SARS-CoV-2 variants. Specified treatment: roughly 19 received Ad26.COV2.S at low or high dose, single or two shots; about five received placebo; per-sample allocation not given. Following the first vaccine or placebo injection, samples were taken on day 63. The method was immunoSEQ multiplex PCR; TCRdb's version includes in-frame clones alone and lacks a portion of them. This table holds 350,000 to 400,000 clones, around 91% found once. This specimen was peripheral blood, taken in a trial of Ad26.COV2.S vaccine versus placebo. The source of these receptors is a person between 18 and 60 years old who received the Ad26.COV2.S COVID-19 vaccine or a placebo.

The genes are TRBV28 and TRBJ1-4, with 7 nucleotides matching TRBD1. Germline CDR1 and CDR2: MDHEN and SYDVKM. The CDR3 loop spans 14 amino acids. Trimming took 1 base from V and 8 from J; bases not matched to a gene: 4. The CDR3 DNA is TGTGCCAGCAGTTTATCAGGGGGAGCCGAAAAACTGTTTTTT. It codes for CASSLSGGAEKLFF. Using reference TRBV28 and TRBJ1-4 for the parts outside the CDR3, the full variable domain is DVKVTQSSRYLVKRTGEKVFLECVQDMDHENMFWYRQDPGLGLRLIYFSYDVKMKEKGDIPEGYSVSREKKERFSLILESASTNQTSMYLCASSLSGGAEKLFFGSGTQLSVL.

CDR3 region: CASSLAGKDGELFF. The CDR3 DNA follows: TGTGCCAGCAGCTTAGCAGGGAAGGACGGGGAGCTGTTTTTT. J is TRBJ2-2 and V is TRBV7-9; D ambiguous. Trimming removed 0 bases at V and 7 bases at J, with 9 bases between. CDR1 and CDR2 (germline): SEHNR, FQNEAQ (reference sequence). The CDR3 is 14 amino acids. Filled out from reference TRBV7-9 and TRBJ2-2, the complete variable domain reads DTGVSQNPRHKITKRGQNVTFRCDPISEHNRLYWYRQTLGQGPEFLTYFQNEAQLEKSRLLSDRFSAERPKGSFSTLEIQRTEQGDSAMYLCASSLAGKDGELFFGEGSRLTVL.

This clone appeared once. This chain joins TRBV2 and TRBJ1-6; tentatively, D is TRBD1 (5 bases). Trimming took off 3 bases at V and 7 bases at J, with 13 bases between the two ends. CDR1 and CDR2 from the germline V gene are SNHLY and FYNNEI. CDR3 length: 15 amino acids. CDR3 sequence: CASSDQGGPNSPLHF. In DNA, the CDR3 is TGTGCCAGCAGTGACCAGGGTGGTCCCAATTCACCCCTCCACTTT.

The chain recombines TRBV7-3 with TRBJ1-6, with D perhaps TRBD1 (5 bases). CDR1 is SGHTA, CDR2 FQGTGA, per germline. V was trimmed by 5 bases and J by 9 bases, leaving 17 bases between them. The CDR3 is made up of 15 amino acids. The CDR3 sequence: CASSPGRGSGSPLHF. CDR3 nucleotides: TGTGCCAGCAGCCCGGGAAGGGGTTCGGGTTCACCCCTCCACTTT.

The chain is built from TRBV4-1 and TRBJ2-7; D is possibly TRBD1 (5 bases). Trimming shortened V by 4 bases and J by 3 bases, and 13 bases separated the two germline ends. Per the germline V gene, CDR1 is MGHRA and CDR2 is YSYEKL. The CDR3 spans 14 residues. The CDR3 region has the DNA TGCGCCAGCAGCCCAGACAGTCGACACTACGAGCAGTACTTC. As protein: CASSPDSRHYEQYF.

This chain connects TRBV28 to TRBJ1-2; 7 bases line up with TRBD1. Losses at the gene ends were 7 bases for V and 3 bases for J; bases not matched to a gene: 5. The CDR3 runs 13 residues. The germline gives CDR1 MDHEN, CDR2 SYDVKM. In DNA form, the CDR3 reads TGTGCCAGCACCGACAGGGTTGACTATGGCTACACCTTC. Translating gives CASTDRVDYGYTF.

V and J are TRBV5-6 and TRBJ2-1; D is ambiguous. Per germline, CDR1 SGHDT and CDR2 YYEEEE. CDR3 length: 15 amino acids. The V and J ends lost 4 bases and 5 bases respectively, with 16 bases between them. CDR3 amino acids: CASSREVVGDNEQFF. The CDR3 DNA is TGTGCCAGCAGCCGCGAGGTGGTGGGCGACAATGAGCAGTTCTTC.

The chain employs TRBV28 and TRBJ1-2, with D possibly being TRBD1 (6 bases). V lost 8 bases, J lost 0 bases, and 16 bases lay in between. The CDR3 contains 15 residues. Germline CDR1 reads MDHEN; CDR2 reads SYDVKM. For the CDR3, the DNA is TGTGCCAGCCGGAGTACAGGGCGAGCTAACTATGGCTACACCTTC. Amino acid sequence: CASRSTGRANYGYTF.

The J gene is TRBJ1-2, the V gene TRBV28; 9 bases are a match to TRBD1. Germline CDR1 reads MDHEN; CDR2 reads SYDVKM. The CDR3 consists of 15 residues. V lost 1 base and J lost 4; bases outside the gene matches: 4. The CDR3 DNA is TGTGCCAGCAGTTTATTGGGACAGGGAAGCTATGGCTACACCTTC. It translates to CASSLLGQGSYGYTF.

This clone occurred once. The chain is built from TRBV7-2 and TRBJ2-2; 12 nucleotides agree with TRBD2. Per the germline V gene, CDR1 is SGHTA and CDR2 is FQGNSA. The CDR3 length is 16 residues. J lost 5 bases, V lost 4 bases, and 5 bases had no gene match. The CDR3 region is CASSSSGRALTGELFF. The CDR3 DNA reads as TGTGCCAGCAGCTCTAGCGGGAGGGCCTTAACCGGGGAGCTGTTTTTT.

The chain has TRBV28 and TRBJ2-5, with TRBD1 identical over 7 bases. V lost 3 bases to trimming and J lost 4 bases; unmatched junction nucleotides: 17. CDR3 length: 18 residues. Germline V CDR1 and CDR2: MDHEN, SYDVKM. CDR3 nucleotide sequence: TGTGCCAGCAGTTTTCGCCTGCCCTTCGGGACAGTGGGAGAGACCCAGTACTTC. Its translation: CASSFRLPFGTVGETQYF.

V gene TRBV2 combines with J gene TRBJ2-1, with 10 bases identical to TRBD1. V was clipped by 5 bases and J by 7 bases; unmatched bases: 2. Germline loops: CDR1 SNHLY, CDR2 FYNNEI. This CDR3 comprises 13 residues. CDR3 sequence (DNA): TGTGCCAGCAGTCGGGACAGGGGAAATGAGCAGTTCTTC. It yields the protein CASSRDRGNEQFF.

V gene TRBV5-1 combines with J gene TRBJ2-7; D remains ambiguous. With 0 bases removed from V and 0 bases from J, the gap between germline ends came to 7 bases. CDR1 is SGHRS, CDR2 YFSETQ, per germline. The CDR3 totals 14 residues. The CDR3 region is CASSLDSSSYEQYF. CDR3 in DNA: TGCGCCAGCAGCTTGGATAGTAGCTCCTACGAGCAGTACTTC.

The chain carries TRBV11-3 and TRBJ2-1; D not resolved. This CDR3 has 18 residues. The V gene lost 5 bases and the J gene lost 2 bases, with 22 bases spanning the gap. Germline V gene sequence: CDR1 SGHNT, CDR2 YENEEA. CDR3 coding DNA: TGTGCCAGCAGCCAAGGCGGCAGCTTCCCTAAGGCCTACAATGAGCAGTTCTTC. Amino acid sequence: CASSQGGSFPKAYNEQFF.

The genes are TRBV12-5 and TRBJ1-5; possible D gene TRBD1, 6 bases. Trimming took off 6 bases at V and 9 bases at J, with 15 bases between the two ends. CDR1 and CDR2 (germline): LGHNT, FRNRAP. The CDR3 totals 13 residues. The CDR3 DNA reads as TGTGCTAGTGGAAGTGCAGGGGAAGGGCCCCAGCATTTT. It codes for CASGSAGEGPQHF.

The CDR3 nucleotides are TGTGCCTGGAGTCTTCTAGCGGGAGTTTATCAGCAGTATTTT. It translates to CAWSLLAGVYQQYF. This sequence joins TRBV30 and TRBJ2-3; 10 nucleotides line up with TRBD2. The junction had 10 bases not matched to a gene; V was cut back by 2 bases and J by 11 bases. CDR3 length: 14 amino acids. Germline CDR1 GTSNPN, CDR2 SVGIG (reference sequence).

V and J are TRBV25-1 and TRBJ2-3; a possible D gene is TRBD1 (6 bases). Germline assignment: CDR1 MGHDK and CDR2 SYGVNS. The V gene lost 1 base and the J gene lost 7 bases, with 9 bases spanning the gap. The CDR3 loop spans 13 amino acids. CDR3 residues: CASSELDRNTQYF. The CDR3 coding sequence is TGTGCCAGCAGTGAATTAGACAGGAATACGCAGTATTTT.

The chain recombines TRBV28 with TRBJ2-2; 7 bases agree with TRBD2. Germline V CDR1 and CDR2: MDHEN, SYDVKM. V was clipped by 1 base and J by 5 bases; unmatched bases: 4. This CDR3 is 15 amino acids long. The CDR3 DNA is TGTGCCAGCAGTTTATCGGGAGGACGGACCGGGGAGCTGTTTTTT. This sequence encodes CASSLSGGRTGELFF.

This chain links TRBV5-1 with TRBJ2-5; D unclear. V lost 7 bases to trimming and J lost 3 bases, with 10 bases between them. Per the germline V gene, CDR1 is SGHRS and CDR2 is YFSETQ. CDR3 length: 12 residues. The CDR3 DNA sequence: TGCGCCAGCTCCGCCCATGAAGAGACCCAGTACTTC. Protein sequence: CASSAHEETQYF.

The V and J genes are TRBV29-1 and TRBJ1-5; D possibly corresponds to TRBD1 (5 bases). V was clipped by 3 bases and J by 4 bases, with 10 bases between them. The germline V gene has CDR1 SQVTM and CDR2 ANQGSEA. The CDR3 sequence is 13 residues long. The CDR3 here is CSVDPGGNQPQHF. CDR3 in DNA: TGCAGCGTTGATCCTGGGGGAAATCAGCCCCAGCATTTT.

For the CDR3, the DNA is TGTGCCAGTAGTACCCGGACAGGGTTAGCCGGGGAGCTGTTTTTT. Translation gives CASSTRTGLAGELFF. The gene calls are TRBV19 and TRBJ2-2; TRBD1 matches at 8 bases. This CDR3 spans 15 amino acids. CDR1 LNHDA and CDR2 SQIVND come from the germline V gene (reference sequence). The V gene end was trimmed by 4 bases and the J gene end by 6 bases; junction bases not matched to a gene: 7.

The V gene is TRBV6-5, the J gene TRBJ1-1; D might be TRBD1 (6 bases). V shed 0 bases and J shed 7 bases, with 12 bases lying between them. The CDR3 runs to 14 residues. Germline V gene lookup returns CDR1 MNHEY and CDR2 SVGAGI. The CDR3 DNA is TGTGCCAGCAGTTACTCGGGGGGGGCTGTTGAAGCTTTCTTT. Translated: CASSYSGGAVEAFF.

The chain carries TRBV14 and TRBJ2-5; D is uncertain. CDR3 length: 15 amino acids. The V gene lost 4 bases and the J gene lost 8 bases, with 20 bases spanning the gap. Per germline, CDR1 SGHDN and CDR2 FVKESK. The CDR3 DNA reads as TGTGCCAGCAGCCGGCCCGGCACATTTGAGGATACCCAGTACTTC. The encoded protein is CASSRPGTFEDTQYF.

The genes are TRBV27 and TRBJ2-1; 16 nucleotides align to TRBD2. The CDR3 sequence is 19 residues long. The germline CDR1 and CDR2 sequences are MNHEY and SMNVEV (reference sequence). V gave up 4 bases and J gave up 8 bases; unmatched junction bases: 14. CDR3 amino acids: CASSYLGAGLAGGPHEQFF. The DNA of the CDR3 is TGTGCCAGCAGTTACCTTGGGGCGGGACTAGCGGGAGGGCCACATGAGCAGTTCTTC.

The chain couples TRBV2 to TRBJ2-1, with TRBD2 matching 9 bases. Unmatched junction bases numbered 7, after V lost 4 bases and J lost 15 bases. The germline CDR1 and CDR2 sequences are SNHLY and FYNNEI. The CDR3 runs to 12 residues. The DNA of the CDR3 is TGTGCCAGCAGTGGATTAGCGGGAGTTGCGTTCTTC. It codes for CASSGLAGVAFF.

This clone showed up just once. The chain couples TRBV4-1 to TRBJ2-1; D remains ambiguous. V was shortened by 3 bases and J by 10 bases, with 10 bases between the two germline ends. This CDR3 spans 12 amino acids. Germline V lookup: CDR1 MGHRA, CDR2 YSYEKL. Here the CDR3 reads CASSHETPEQFF. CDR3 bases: TGCGCCAGCAGCCATGAGACACCCGAGCAGTTCTTC.

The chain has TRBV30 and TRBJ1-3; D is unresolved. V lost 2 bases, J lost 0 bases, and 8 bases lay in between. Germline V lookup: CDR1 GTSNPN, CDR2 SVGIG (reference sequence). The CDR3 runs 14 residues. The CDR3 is CAWSPPTSGNTIYF. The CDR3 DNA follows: TGTGCCTGGAGTCCCCCCACCTCTGGAAACACCATATATTTT.

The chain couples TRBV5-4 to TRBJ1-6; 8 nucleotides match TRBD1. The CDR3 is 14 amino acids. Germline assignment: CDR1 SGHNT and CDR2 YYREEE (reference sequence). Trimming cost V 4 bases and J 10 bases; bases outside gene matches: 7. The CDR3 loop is CASSVDRGGSPLHF. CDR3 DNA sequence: TGTGCCAGCAGCGTCGACAGGGGAGGGTCACCCCTCCACTTT.

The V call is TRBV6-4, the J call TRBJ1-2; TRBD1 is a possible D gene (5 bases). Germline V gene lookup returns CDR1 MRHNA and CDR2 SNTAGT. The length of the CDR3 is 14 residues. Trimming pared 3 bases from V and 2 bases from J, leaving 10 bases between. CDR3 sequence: CASSDSGRNYGYTF. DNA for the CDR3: TGTGCCAGCAGTGATTCGGGACGGAACTATGGCTACACCTTC.

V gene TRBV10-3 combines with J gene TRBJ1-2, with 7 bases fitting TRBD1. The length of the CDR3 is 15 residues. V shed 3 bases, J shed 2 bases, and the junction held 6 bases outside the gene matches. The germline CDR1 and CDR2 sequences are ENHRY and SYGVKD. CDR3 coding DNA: TGTGCCATCAGTGATCGCGACAGGGCCAACTATGGCTACACCTTC. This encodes CAISDRDRANYGYTF.

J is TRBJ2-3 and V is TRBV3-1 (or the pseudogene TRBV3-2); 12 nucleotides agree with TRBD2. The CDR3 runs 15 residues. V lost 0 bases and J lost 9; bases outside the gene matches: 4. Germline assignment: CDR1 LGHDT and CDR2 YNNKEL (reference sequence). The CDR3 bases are TGTGCCAGCAGCCAAGAGACTAGCGGGAGAGACACGCAGTATTTT. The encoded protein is CASSQETSGRDTQYF.

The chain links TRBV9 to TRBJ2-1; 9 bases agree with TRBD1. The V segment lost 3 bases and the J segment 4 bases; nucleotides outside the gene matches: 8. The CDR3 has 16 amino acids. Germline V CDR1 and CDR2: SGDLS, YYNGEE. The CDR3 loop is CASSAVGQGPYNEQFF. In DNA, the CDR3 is TGTGCCAGCAGCGCAGTTGGACAGGGGCCGTACAATGAGCAGTTCTTC.